This is a list of T cell receptor beta chains from one sample in a study of control samples from healthy donors and cancer patients. This table comes from immunoSEQ multiplex PCR, and its TCRdb copy is limited to in-frame clones, with some not included. The sample comprises a few hundred thousand clones, over 75% of which are singletons, and 5% to 8% rests with the top ten. The sequenced sample was PBMCs. The receptor source for this set is a man aged 35-49 years with head and neck cancer. CDR3s include the opening cysteine and the closing phenylalanine or tryptophan. A D gene is named only where the DNA matches it firmly. Clone size, where shown, is once, few, many, or a class for clones that have expanded.

clone size	D gene	J gene	V gene	CDR3 DNA	CDR3 protein
once	TRBD1	TRBJ1-6	TRBV7-2	TGTGCCAGCAGCTTAGTCCCGACAGGGGAAGGTTCACCCCTCCACTTT	CASSLVPTGEGSPLHF
NA	TRBD1	TRBJ1-1	TRBV19	TGTGCTTCCGGACAGGGCGGCACTGAAGCTTTCTTT	CASGQGGTEAFF
NA	TRBD1	TRBJ1-2	TRBV28	TGTGCCAGCAGGATGAACAGGGGGACTAACTATGGCTACACCTTC	CASRMNRGTNYGYTF
few	NA	TRBJ1-6	TRBV28	TGTGCCAGCAGCCCGGGCAGCTCCTTCCTTAATTCACCCCTCCACTTT	CASSPGSSFLNSPLHF
NA	TRBD2	TRBJ2-5	TRBV6-4	TGTGCCAGCAGTCTTCTAGCGGGGCCGGAAGAGACCCAGTACTTC	CASSLLAGPEETQYF
NA	NA	TRBJ2-5	TRBV19	TGTGCCAGTAGTATAGTAAATGAGGGCGAGACCCAGTACTTC	CASSIVNEGETQYF
NA	TRBD1	TRBJ2-7	TRBV9	TGTGCCAGCAGCGTACTAGGACAGGGAGAGTTCGAGCAGTACTTC	CASSVLGQGEFEQYF
NA	NA	TRBJ1-3	TRBV18	TGTGCCAGCTCACTTACGACCGTCTCCTCTGGAAACACCATATATTTT	CASSLTTVSSGNTIYF
NA	NA	TRBJ2-7	TRBV5-5	TGTGCCAGCAGCTTGTTAACAGACTACGAGCAGTACTTC	CASSLLTDYEQYF
NA	NA	TRBJ1-1	TRBV7-8	TGTGCCAGCAGCTCCTCGATAGGGGAGGGGAACACTGAAGCTTTCTTT	CASSSSIGEGNTEAFF
NA	NA	TRBJ2-3	TRBV4-3	TGCGCCAGCAGCCAACCGCCTGAGAATACGCAGTATTTT	CASSQPPENTQYF
NA	NA	TRBJ1-2	TRBV9	TGTGCCAGCAGCGTAGGTCAGTCCTTCTATGGCTACACCTTC	CASSVGQSFYGYTF
NA	NA	TRBJ1-1	TRBV11-1	TGTGCCAGCAGCAAAGAGCGGGGTCGTGGAGCTTTCTTT	CASSKERGRGAFF
NA	TRBD2	TRBJ2-5	TRBV5-1	TGCGCCAGCAGCTGGGAGGGCCGAAGAGAGACCCAGTACTTC	CASSWEGRRETQYF
NA	NA	TRBJ2-7	TRBV5-5	TGTGCCAGCAGCTTGGGCCAGGGGCCCTACGAGCAGTACTTC	CASSLGQGPYEQYF
NA	TRBD1	TRBJ2-6	TRBV16	TGTGCCAGCAGCTCGGACAGGACCTCTGGGGCCAACGTCCTGACTTTC	CASSSDRTSGANVLTF
NA	TRBD2	TRBJ2-5	TRBV3-1/TRBV3-2	TGTGCCAGCAGCCAGCGGACTAGCGGCTTCGAGGAGACCCAGTACTTC	CASSQRTSGFEETQYF
NA	NA	TRBJ1-2	TRBV9	TGTGCCAGCAGCGACCGGGAGGGCGGGAACTATGGCTACACCTTC	CASSDREGGNYGYTF
NA	NA	TRBJ2-3	TRBV5-1	TGCGCCAGCAGCTTGGAGGAAACCATGAGTTTTGCGCAGTATTTT	CASSLEETMSFAQYF
NA	TRBD1	TRBJ1-4	TRBV5-1	TGCGCCAGCAGCTTAAATGGAGGGACAGGGAGCGAAAAACTGTTTTTT	CASSLNGGTGSEKLFF
once	NA	TRBJ2-1	TRBV6-5	TGTGCCAGCAGTCTACGGACAGAGTACAATGAGCAGTTCTTC	CASSLRTEYNEQFF
NA	NA	TRBJ2-1	TRBV6-5	TGTTCTTTACGGTCCTACAATGAGCAGTTCTTC	CSLRSYNEQFF
NA	NA	TRBJ1-1	TRBV28	TGTGCCAGCAGTCCCCATGGGGGAGGGAACACTGAAGCTTTCTTT	CASSPHGGGNTEAFF
NA	TRBD2	TRBJ2-3	TRBV24-1	TGTGCCACCAGTGATTCGGATCTCCGTAGCGGGAGAAGGACAGATACGCAGTATTTT	CATSDSDLRSGRRTDTQYF
NA	NA	TRBJ1-5	TRBV28	TGTGCCAGCGGACAGCCCAATCAGCCCCAGCATTTT	CASGQPNQPQHF
NA	NA	TRBJ1-1	TRBV27	TGTGCCAGCAGTCGGGAGGGAGATTTGGACACTGAAGCTTTCTTT	CASSREGDLDTEAFF
NA	TRBD1	TRBJ1-6	TRBV6-2/TRBV6-3	TGTGCCAGCAGTACCGGGACAGTGGCTTCACCCCTCCACTTT	CASSTGTVASPLHF
NA	TRBD1	TRBJ1-2	TRBV9	TGTGCCAGCAGGCGGACAGGGGGGAGTAGCTATGGCTACACCTTC	CASRRTGGSSYGYTF
NA	NA	TRBJ2-3	TRBV5-6	TGTGCCAGCAGCTTTTGGGGGGTAGGCACAGATACGCAGTATTTT	CASSFWGVGTDTQYF
NA	TRBD2	TRBJ2-1	TRBV7-2	TGTGCCAGTAGACTAGCGGGGTCCAATGAGCAGTTCTTC	CASRLAGSNEQFF
NA	TRBD1	TRBJ2-7	TRBV30	TGTGCCTGGAGGAAGGGACAGGGGACCGAGCAGTACTTC	CAWRKGQGTEQYF
NA	NA	TRBJ1-2	TRBV27	TGTGCCAGCAGTTCCCGGGCAGGGGAAATCGGCTACACCTTC	CASSSRAGEIGYTF
NA	TRBD1	TRBJ2-5	TRBV2	TGTGCCAGCAGAGACATGACGACAGGGGGCCCCCCAAGAGAGACCCAGTACTTC	CASRDMTTGGPPRETQYF
NA	NA	TRBJ1-3	TRBV11-2	TGTGCCAGCAGCTTAATATTTGGAAACACCATATATTTT	CASSLIFGNTIYF
NA	NA	TRBJ2-1	TRBV18	TGTGCCAGCTCACTACTTGGTAACTCCTACAATGAGCAGTTCTTC	CASSLLGNSYNEQFF
NA	NA	TRBJ1-2	TRBV5-5	TGTGCCAGCAGCCAATCAAGTGGGGGCTCCCACTTC	CASSQSSGGSHF
NA	NA	TRBJ2-4	TRBV11-2	TGTGCCAGCAGCTTAAACTGGGTCGGACCCAAAAACATTCAGTACTTC	CASSLNWVGPKNIQYF
NA	NA	TRBJ2-1	TRBV28	TGTGCCAGCATCCCAACGGACTCGTTGACGAATGAGCAGTTCTTC	CASIPTDSLTNEQFF
NA	TRBD1	TRBJ1-4	TRBV30	TGTGCCTGGAGTGGTCCCAGGACAGGCTATAATGAAAAACTGTTTTTT	CAWSGPRTGYNEKLFF
NA	NA	TRBJ2-7	TRBV29-1	TGCAGCGTGGACACCGGAGGGGGGGAGCAGTACTTC	CSVDTGGGEQYF
NA	TRBD1	TRBJ1-5	TRBV30	TGTGCCTGGAGTGTATCAAGTTTGTGGACAGGGGAGGTTCGGCGCAATCAGCCCCAGCATTTT	CAWSVSSLWTGEVRRNQPQHF
NA	TRBD1	TRBJ2-7	TRBV6-2/TRBV6-3	TGTGCCAGCAGTTACCAAAGACAGGGTCGTGATGAGCAGTACTTC	CASSYQRQGRDEQYF
NA	NA	TRBJ1-6	TRBV27	TGTGCCAGCAGTTTAATCCGGACACCTAATAATTCACCCCTCCACTTT	CASSLIRTPNNSPLHF
NA	NA	TRBJ1-5	TRBV30	TGTGCCTGGAGTGTACAGGTGAGCAATCAGCCCCAGCATTTT	CAWSVQVSNQPQHF
NA	NA	TRBJ1-1	TRBV15	TGTGCCACCAGCCCGAGAGTGGGCGGACAGTTTGTGAACACTGAAGCTTTCTTT	CATSPRVGGQFVNTEAFF
once	TRBD1	TRBJ2-1	TRBV27	TGTGCCAGCAGTCCATTCCCGCGGGACAGGGTAAATGAGCAGTTCTTC	CASSPFPRDRVNEQFF
NA	NA	TRBJ1-1	TRBV7-2	TGTGCCAGCAGCTTAGAAAGGGCGTCAGAAGCTTTCTTT	CASSLERASEAFF
NA	TRBD1	TRBJ2-1	TRBV4-3	TGCGCCAGCAGCCAAAACAGGGGGTCCTACAATGAGCAGTTCTTC	CASSQNRGSYNEQFF
NA	NA	TRBJ1-5	TRBV6-4	TGTGCCAGCAGTGACTCGATCTGGGGGGCCGGTCAGCCCCAGCATTTT	CASSDSIWGAGQPQHF
NA	NA	TRBJ1-1	TRBV13	TGTGCCAGCAGCTTTACCGGGCGTTGGAACACTGAAGCTTTCTTT	CASSFTGRWNTEAFF
NA	NA	TRBJ1-1	TRBV2	TGTGCCAGCAGTGAAGCGTCCACAGTGAACACTGAAGCTTTCTTT	CASSEASTVNTEAFF
NA	TRBD1	TRBJ2-1	TRBV5-6	TGTGCCAGCAGCTGGACAGGGGGAGATGAGCAGTTCTTC	CASSWTGGDEQFF
NA	NA	TRBJ1-3	TRBV15	TGTGCCACCAGCGGAGGGCAGAGTGGAAACACCATATATTTT	CATSGGQSGNTIYF
NA	NA	TRBJ1-1	TRBV4-1	TGCGCCAGCATCGGGGCGGGCCGAAACACTGAAGCTTTCTTT	CASIGAGRNTEAFF
NA	NA	TRBJ2-6	TRBV18	TGTGCCAGCTCTAGAACGGGGGACTCTGGGGCCAACGTCCTGACTTTC	CASSRTGDSGANVLTF
few	NA	TRBJ1-3	TRBV18	TGTGCCAGCTCACCACCGATTACAAACACCATATATTTT	CASSPPITNTIYF
NA	NA	TRBJ2-5	TRBV10-3	TGTGCCATCAGTGAGAAAGGGGGGGACCAAGAGACCCAGTACTTC	CAISEKGGDQETQYF
NA	NA	TRBJ1-3	TRBV2	TGTGCCAGCAGTGAAGACCCCCCCGGAAACACCATATATTTT	CASSEDPPGNTIYF
NA	NA	TRBJ1-5	TRBV15	TGTGCCACCAGCACCGTTGACGGGTTCAATCAGCCCCAGCATTTT	CATSTVDGFNQPQHF